Listed here is a single T cell receptor beta chain. The data are from a study of blood T cell repertoires in COVID-19. Clinical history reported by participants formed the basis on which cohorts were assigned. Either two negative PCRs, clearance, or symptom resolution qualified Cohort 3 donors as recovered. The CDR3 covers 13 residues. Germline CDR1 and CDR2: SEHNR and FQNEAQ (reference sequence). V lost 2 bases to trimming and J lost 4 bases, with 8 bases between them. Clones were read by immunoSEQ multiplex PCR, and TCRdb kept only the in-frame ones, dropping some. Here the sample spans hundreds of thousands of clones, 75% to 90% being singletons.

The sequence was obtained from a woman aged 40-49 years who had recovered from COVID-19. Material for sequencing was PBMCs or T cells enriched from blood (not recorded which). The chain combines TRBV7-9 with TRBJ1-2, with unresolved D. CDR3 sequence reads: CASSLQQSYGYTF. The CDR3 DNA is TGTGCCAGCAGCTTACAACAAAGCTATGGCTACACCTTC.